These 4 T cell receptor beta chains share one sample of origin, sequenced in a study of breast tumors, draining lymph nodes, adjacent tissues. TCRdb redid the calling of the multiplex PCR reads with MiXCR, one entry per CDR3 protein. Counted here are 150,000 to 200,000 distinct CDR3 sequences, roughly 29% occurring once; the ten biggest clones make up approximately 4.3%. The lymph nodes were axillary draining lymph nodes from breast cancer patients. The sample was axillary lymph node tissue. These receptors were taken from a female donor with breast cancer. Some clones in this sample may be carry-over from other donors' samples.

This clonotype was seen repeatedly, ten times or more. The chain carries TRBV20-1 and TRBJ2-5; D remains ambiguous. CDR3 length: 11 amino acids. V gave up 3 bases and J gave up 2 bases, with 4 bases separating them. Germline V gene data show CDR1 as DFQATT and CDR2 as SNEGSKA (reference sequence). The CDR3 loop is CSASVQETQYF. In DNA form, the CDR3 reads TGCAGTGCTAGCGTACAAGAGACCCAGTACTTC.

CDR3 amino acids: CSASHPGLWDEKLFF. In nucleotides, the CDR3 is TGCAGTGCTTCCCATCCGGGACTCTGGGATGAAAAACTGTTTTTT. J is TRBJ1-4 and V is TRBV20-1; D possibly corresponds to TRBD1 (5 bases). V was cut by 5 bases and J by 6 bases, with 19 bases left in between. The CDR3 sequence is 15 residues long. The germline V gene has CDR1 DFQATT and CDR2 SNEGSKA (reference sequence).

In the case of this clonotype: A much larger clone lies a single base off, so this may be a read error. The rearrangement links TRBV9 to TRBJ2-3; no firm D call. The germline V and J ends were trimmed by 0 bases and 2 bases, with 7 bases remaining between them. The CDR3 is 14 amino acids. Germline assignment: CDR1 SGDLS and CDR2 YYNGEE. The CDR3 DNA reads TGTGCCAGCAGCGTAGCCCCCGTCACAGATACGCAGTATTTT. Protein product: CASSVAPVTDTQYF.

This chain uses TRBV2 with TRBJ2-7, with D tentatively TRBD1 (5 bases). V shed 4 bases and J shed 6 bases, with 13 bases lying between them. This CDR3 comprises 13 residues. Germline V gene lookup returns CDR1 SNHLY and CDR2 FYNNEI. CDR3 loop: CASSGVRAGEQYF. The DNA for the CDR3 is TGTGCCAGCAGTGGTGTCAGGGCAGGCGAGCAGTACTTC.